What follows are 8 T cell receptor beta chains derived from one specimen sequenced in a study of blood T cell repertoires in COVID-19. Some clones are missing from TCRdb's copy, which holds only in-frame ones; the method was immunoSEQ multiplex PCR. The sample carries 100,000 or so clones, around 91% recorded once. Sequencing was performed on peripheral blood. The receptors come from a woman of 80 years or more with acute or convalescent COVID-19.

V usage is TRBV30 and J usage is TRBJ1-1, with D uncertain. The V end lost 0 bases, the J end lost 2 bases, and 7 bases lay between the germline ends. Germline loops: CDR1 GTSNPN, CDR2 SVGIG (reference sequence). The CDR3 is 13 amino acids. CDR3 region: CAWSVQSNTEAFF. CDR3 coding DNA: TGTGCCTGGAGTGTACAGAGTAACACTGAAGCTTTCTTT.

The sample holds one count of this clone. The chain's CDR3 is CASSLGQGFDGYTF. The CDR3, as DNA: TGCGCCAGCAGCTTGGGGCAGGGGTTTGATGGCTACACCTTC. This rearrangement joins TRBV5-1 to TRBJ1-2; tentative D call: TRBD1 (6 bases). The ends were cut back, 0 bases at V and 6 bases at J, with 12 bases in the middle. This CDR3 spans 14 amino acids. Germline V gene sequence: CDR1 SGHRS, CDR2 YFSETQ.

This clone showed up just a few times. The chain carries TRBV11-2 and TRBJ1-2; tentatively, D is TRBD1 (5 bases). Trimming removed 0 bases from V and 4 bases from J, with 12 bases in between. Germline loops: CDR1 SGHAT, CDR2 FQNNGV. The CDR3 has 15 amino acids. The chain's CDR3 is CASSLEAGMVYGYTF. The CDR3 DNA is TGTGCCAGCAGCTTAGAGGCAGGGATGGTCTATGGCTACACCTTC. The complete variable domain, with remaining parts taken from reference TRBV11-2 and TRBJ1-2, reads EAGVAQSPRYKIIEKRQSVAFWCNPISGHATLYWYQQILGQGPKLLIQFQNNGVVDDSQLPKDRFSAERLKGVDSTLKIQPAKLEDSAVYLCASSLEAGMVYGYTFGSGTRLTVV.

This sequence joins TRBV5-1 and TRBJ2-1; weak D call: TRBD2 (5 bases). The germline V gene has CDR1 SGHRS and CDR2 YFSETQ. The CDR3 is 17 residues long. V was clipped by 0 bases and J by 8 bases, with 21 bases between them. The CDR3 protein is CASSLGQRGFTIDEQFF. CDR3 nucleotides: TGCGCCAGCAGCTTGGGCCAGAGAGGGTTTACGATCGATGAGCAGTTCTTC.

CDR3 sequence (DNA): TGTGCCAGTAACCTTGTCACAGGTGGGAATGAGCAGTTCTTC. Residues: CASNLVTGGNEQFF. V gene TRBV19 combines with J gene TRBJ2-1; D might be TRBD1 (5 bases). The germline V gene has CDR1 LNHDA and CDR2 SQIVND (reference sequence). The CDR3 contains 14 residues. The V gene lost 7 bases and the J gene lost 7 bases, with 17 bases spanning the gap.

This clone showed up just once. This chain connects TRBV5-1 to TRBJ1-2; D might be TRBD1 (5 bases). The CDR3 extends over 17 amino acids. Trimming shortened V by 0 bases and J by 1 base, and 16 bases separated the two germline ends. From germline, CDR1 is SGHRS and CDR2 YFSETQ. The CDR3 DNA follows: TGCGCCAGCAGCTTGGCCCCCGGGACTGCAGTTAACTATGGCTACACCTTC. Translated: CASSLAPGTAVNYGYTF.

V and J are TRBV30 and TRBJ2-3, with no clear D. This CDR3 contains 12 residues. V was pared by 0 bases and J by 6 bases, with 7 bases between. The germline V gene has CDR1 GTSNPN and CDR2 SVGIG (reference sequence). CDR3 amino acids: CAWSVGLDTQYF. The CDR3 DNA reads TGTGCCTGGAGTGTCGGGTTGGATACGCAGTATTTT.

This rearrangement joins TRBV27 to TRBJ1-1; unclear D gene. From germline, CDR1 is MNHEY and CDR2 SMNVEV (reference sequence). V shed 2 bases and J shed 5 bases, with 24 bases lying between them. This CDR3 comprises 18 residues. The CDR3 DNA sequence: TGTGCCAGCAGTTTAAGAGGCACCTCCGTTAAGTATGGGACTGAAGCTTTCTTT. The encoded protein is CASSLRGTSVKYGTEAFF.